The 2 T cell receptor beta chains listed next were all sequenced from one sample in a study of blood T cell repertoires in COVID-19. Profiled with immunoSEQ multiplex PCR; TCRdb holds only in-frame clones, not every one. The repertoire has under 75,000 clones, more than 60% of them found once; the top ten carry more than 20%. Sequenced sample: peripheral blood. All receptors derive from a man in his sixties with acute or convalescent COVID-19.

This chain joins TRBV21-1 and TRBJ2-1; TRBD2 reflects the table's D call only, with no check against the DNA. TRBV21-1 is recorded as a pseudogene. There are 18 residues in the CDR3. The CDR3 coding sequence is TGTGCCAGCAGCATTAGCGGGAGGGCCCCCAGCTCCTACAATGAGCAGTTCTTC. Encoded protein: CASSISGRAPSSYNEQFF.

This clone showed up just a few times. The V gene is TRBV4-1, the J gene TRBJ1-5, with D perhaps TRBD1 (5 bases). The CDR3 has 17 residues. V was clipped by 1 base and J by 4 bases, with 17 bases between them. Germline V gene sequence: CDR1 MGHRA, CDR2 YSYEKL. The CDR3 region has the DNA TGCGCCAGCAGCCAAGGTCTCAGGGAACGCGGAAATCAGCCCCAGCATTTT. It codes for CASSQGLRERGNQPQHF.